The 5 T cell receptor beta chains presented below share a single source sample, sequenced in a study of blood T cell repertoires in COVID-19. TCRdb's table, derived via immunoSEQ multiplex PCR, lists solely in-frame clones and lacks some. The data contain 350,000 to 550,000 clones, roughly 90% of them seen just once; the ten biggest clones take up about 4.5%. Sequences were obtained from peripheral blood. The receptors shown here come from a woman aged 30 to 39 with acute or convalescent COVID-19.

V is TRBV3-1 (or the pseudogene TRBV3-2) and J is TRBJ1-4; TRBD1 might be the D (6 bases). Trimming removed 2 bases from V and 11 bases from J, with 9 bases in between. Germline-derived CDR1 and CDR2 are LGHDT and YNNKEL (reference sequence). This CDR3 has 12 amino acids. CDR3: CASSQNRDKLFF. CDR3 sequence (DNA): TGTGCCAGCAGCCAAAACAGGGATAAACTGTTTTTT.

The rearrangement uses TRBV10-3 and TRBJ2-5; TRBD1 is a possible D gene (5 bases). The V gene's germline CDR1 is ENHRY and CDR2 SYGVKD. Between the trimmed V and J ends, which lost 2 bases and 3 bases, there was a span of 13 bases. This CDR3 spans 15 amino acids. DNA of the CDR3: TGTGCCATCAGTGAGCCCCAGCAGGGCAAAGAGACCCAGTACTTC. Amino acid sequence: CAISEPQQGKETQYF.

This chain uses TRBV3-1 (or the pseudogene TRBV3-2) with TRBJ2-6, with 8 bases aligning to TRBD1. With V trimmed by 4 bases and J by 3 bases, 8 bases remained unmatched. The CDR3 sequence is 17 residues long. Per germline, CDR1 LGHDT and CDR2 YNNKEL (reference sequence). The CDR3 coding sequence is TGTGCCAGCAGCCCTACAGGGGGAGGCTTTGGGGCCAACGTCCTGACTTTC. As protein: CASSPTGGGFGANVLTF.

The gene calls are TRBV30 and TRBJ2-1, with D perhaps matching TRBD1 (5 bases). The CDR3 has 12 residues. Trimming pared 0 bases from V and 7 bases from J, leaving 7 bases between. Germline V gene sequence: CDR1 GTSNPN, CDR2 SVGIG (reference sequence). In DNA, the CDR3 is TGTGCCTGGAGTGTAAAGGGGAATGAGCAGTTCTTC. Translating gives CAWSVKGNEQFF.

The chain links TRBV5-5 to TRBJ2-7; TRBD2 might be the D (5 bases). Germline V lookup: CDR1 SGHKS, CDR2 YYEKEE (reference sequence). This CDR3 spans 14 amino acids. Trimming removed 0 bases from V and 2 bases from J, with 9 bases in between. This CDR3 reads CASSLGTAAYEQYF. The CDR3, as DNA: TGTGCCAGCAGCTTGGGGACTGCCGCCTACGAGCAGTACTTC.